This entry lists 24 T cell receptor beta chains sequenced from one sample in a study of CD8+CD57+ T cells in acquired aplastic anemia. The template for TCR beta VDJ and CDR3 sequence profiling was genomic DNA. TCRdb ran MiXCR on the reads and lists one entry per CDR3 protein. The sample records 200,000 to 250,000 distinct CDR3 sequences, more than 55% being singletons. The sequenced patients had an expansion of CD8+CD57+ cells seen by flow cytometry. The sample consisted of sorted CD4+, CD8+, or CD8+CD57+ T cells (not recorded which) from PBMCs. These receptors were taken from a human donor with aplastic anemia.

The rearrangement joins TRBV20-1 to TRBJ1-1; 9 bases match TRBD1. CDR3 length equals 13 residues. The V and J ends lost 6 bases and 5 bases, in that order; junction bases with no gene match: 7. Germline V gives CDR1 DFQATT, CDR2 SNEGSKA (reference sequence). This CDR3 is CSALQGAATEAFF. CDR3 sequence (DNA): TGCAGTGCCCTACAGGGGGCGGCGACTGAAGCTTTCTTT.

This chain connects TRBV7-9 to TRBJ1-1; D ambiguous. From germline, CDR1 is SEHNR and CDR2 FQNEAQ (reference sequence). This CDR3 region has 12 residues. V lost 5 bases and J 8 bases, leaving 12 bases between the germline ends. The CDR3 is CASSPLRSEAFF. The CDR3 bases are TGTGCCAGCAGCCCGCTCAGGTCCGAAGCTTTCTTT.

This clonotype appeared a few times. The V and J genes are TRBV10-2 and TRBJ2-7; D is unresolved. The CDR3 contains 11 residues. The germline V and J ends were trimmed by 6 bases and 6 bases, with 9 bases remaining between them. CDR1 and CDR2 from the germline V gene are WSHSY and SAAADI. In DNA, the CDR3 is TGCGCCAGCAGCGCGGTGGGCGAGCAGTACTTC. This translates into CASSAVGEQYF.

This rearrangement joins TRBV2 to TRBJ2-5, with a tentative D call TRBD2 (5 bases). The CDR3 is made up of 10 amino acids. V was clipped by 8 bases and J by 8 bases, with 9 bases between them. Germline CDR1 is SNHLY and CDR2 is FYNNEI. The chain's CDR3 is CASERRTQYF. Here the CDR3 DNA reads TGTGCCAGCGAGCGGAGAACCCAGTACTTC.

This chain connects TRBV29-1 to TRBJ1-1, with 9 bases lining up with TRBD1. Germline trimming cut 4 bases from V and 5 bases from J; bases unmatched to any gene: 14. CDR1 SQVTM and CDR2 ANQGSEA come from the germline V gene. The CDR3 loop spans 16 amino acids. The CDR3 DNA reads as TGCAGCGTTGGATCAACCCAGACAGGGGGAGGGACTGAAGCTTTCTTT. It codes for CSVGSTQTGGGTEAFF.

At least ten counts were recorded for this clonotype. This chain joins TRBV6-5 and TRBJ1-3; D ambiguous. The CDR3 has 15 amino acids. Trimming stripped 2 bases from V and 3 bases from J, with 11 bases between. The V gene's germline CDR1 is MNHEY and CDR2 SVGAGI. CDR3 sequence: CASSYVGGVGNTIYF. In nucleotides, the CDR3 is TGTGCCAGCAGTTACGTGGGAGGTGTTGGAAACACCATATATTTT.

The chain links TRBV20-1 to TRBJ1-5, with 9 bases lining up with TRBD1. The CDR3 totals 15 residues. Germline V CDR1 and CDR2: DFQATT, SNEGSKA (reference sequence). The V gene end was trimmed by 5 bases and the J gene end by 1 base; junction bases not matched to a gene: 6. The CDR3 DNA reads as TGCAGTGCTGGGATGGGGACAGGGAGCAATCAGCCCCAGCATTTT. Its protein is CSAGMGTGSNQPQHF.

In its sample, this clonotype was seen a few times. A much larger clone lies one base from this, so it may be a read error. The chain is built from TRBV5-6 and TRBJ2-7; 7 positions agree with TRBD1. This CDR3 is 13 amino acids long. Germline CDR1 is SGHDT and CDR2 is YYEEEE. With 3 bases clipped from V and 3 bases from J, the junction kept 3 bases outside the gene matches. The CDR3 DNA is TGTGCCAGCAGCTCCGGGACAGACTACGAGCAGTACTTC. As protein: CASSSGTDYEQYF. Looking up the rest from reference TRBV5-6 and TRBJ2-7 gives the full variable domain: DAGVTQSPTHLIKTRGQQVTLRCSPKSGHDTVSWYQQALGQGPQFIFQYYEEEERQRGNFPDRFSGHQFPNYSSELNVNALLLGDSALYLCASSSGTDYEQYFGPGTRLTVT.

This clonotype came up many times. The chain is built from TRBV4-2 and TRBJ1-2; 8 bases line up with TRBD1. V dropped 3 bases and J dropped 9; count of bases not matched to a gene: 12. Germline V CDR1 and CDR2: LGHNA, YNFKEQ. The CDR3 has 15 residues. The CDR3 region is CASSQTGETGTSYTF. CDR3 in DNA: TGTGCCAGCAGCCAGACAGGGGAGACAGGGACTAGCTACACCTTC.

The chain's CDR3 is CASTGDSASNEQFF. The CDR3 bases are TGTGCCAGTACGGGGGATTCCGCTTCCAATGAGCAGTTCTTC. J is TRBJ2-1 and V is TRBV19, with D possibly TRBD2 on 6 matching bases. The germline V gene encodes CDR1 LNHDA and CDR2 SQIVND (reference sequence). Trimming pared 7 bases from V and 6 bases from J, leaving 16 bases between. The CDR3 totals 14 residues.

This clonotype was detected a few times. This chain uses TRBV24-1 with TRBJ2-1; no definite D call. CDR1 and CDR2 from the germline V gene are KGHDR and SFDVKD. CDR3 size: 13 residues. Between the trimmed V and J ends, which lost 4 bases and 6 bases, there was a span of 9 bases. The DNA of the CDR3 is TGTGCCACCAGTGACTCCCGGCTCAATGAGCAGTTCTTC. Protein product: CATSDSRLNEQFF.

This clonotype was recorded only once. The genes are TRBV5-1 and TRBJ2-7; the match to TRBD2 covers 7 bases. Losses at the gene ends were 0 bases for V and 3 bases for J; bases not matched to a gene: 6. This CDR3 spans 15 amino acids. Looked up from germline, CDR1 is SGHRS and CDR2 is YFSETQ. In nucleotides, the CDR3 is TGCGCCAGCAGCTTGGGCGGGGGAGGGCGCTACGAGCAGTACTTC. Protein product: CASSLGGGGRYEQYF.

The rearrangement uses TRBV12-3 or TRBV12-4 and TRBJ1-5; TRBD1 is a possible D gene (5 bases). The CDR3 spans 12 residues. Trimming shortened V by 3 bases and J by 9 bases, and 9 bases separated the two germline ends. The DNA for the CDR3 is TGTGCCAGCAGTTTGGGGGGTCTGCCCCAGCATTTT. Protein: CASSLGGLPQHF.

The V and J genes are TRBV15 and TRBJ2-7; the D gene is possibly TRBD1 (5 bases). Trimming left V 0 bases short and J 5 bases short, with 20 bases between. The V gene's germline CDR1 is LNHNV and CDR2 YYDKDF (reference sequence). The CDR3 extends over 17 amino acids. In nucleotides, the CDR3 is TGTGCCACCAGCAGAGATGATTACCTAGGACATGGAAACGAGCAGTACTTC. It codes for CATSRDDYLGHGNEQYF.

This clonotype came up a few times. V and J are TRBV19 and TRBJ1-6; tentatively, D is TRBD1 (5 bases). The germline CDR1 and CDR2 sequences are LNHDA and SQIVND (reference sequence). Trimming removed 4 bases from V and 8 bases from J, with 15 bases in between. This CDR3 is 15 amino acids long. In DNA form, the CDR3 reads TGTGCCAGTAGTAGCGGAGTCCCGGGGGATTCACCCCTCCACTTT. Translation gives CASSSGVPGDSPLHF.

This clonotype appeared many times. The rearrangement joins TRBV25-1 to TRBJ1-2; TRBD1 is a possible D gene (5 bases). The CDR3 consists of 12 residues. The V gene's germline CDR1 is MGHDK and CDR2 SYGVNS. Trimming removed 5 bases from V and 6 bases from J, with 10 bases in between. The CDR3: CASSHGHNGYTF. CDR3 DNA sequence: TGTGCCAGCAGTCACGGACACAATGGCTACACCTTC.

This chain connects TRBV9 to TRBJ2-2, with D hard to call. The ends were cut back, 0 bases at V and 6 bases at J, with 3 bases in the middle. This CDR3 has 12 amino acids. Germline assignment: CDR1 SGDLS and CDR2 YYNGEE. CDR3 residues: CASSVAAGELFF. Here the CDR3 DNA reads TGTGCCAGCAGCGTAGCCGCCGGGGAGCTGTTTTTT.

This clonotype was counted ten times or more. The rearrangement joins TRBV4-1 to TRBJ1-2; maybe TRBD1 (6 bases). Germline CDR1 is MGHRA and CDR2 is YSYEKL. The CDR3 has 13 residues. V lost 0 bases and J lost 8, with 10 bases in between. This CDR3 is CASSQEQGGGYTF. The DNA for the CDR3 is TGCGCCAGCAGCCAAGAACAGGGCGGCGGCTACACCTTC.

The V gene is TRBV12-3 or TRBV12-4, the J gene TRBJ2-5; 8 nucleotides line up with TRBD1. V was pared by 7 bases and J by 1 base, with 5 bases of the junction left unmatched. The CDR3 runs 14 residues. The CDR3 is CASTLGTGQETQYF. Here the CDR3 DNA reads TGTGCCAGCACCCTAGGGACAGGCCAAGAGACCCAGTACTTC.

J is TRBJ2-5 and V is TRBV9, with a tentative D call TRBD2 (5 bases). Deletions cut 4 bases from V and 6 bases from J, with 16 bases between. Germline V lookup: CDR1 SGDLS, CDR2 YYNGEE. The CDR3 is 14 residues long. The CDR3 is CASSRPGTPKTQYF. The DNA for the CDR3 is TGTGCCAGCAGCCGACCGGGAACACCGAAGACCCAGTACTTC. The full variable domain, rest sourced from reference TRBV9 and TRBJ2-5, is DSGVTQTPKHLITATGQRVTLRCSPRSGDLSVYWYQQSLDQGLQFLIQYYNGEERAKGNILERFSAQQFPDLHSELNLSSLELGDSALYFCASSRPGTPKTQYFGPGTRLLVL.

The CDR3 nucleotides are TGTGCCAGCAGCGTAGTCGGTTTAGTACCTGAGCGCAATGAGCAGTTCTTC. This translates into CASSVVGLVPERNEQFF. The chain has TRBV9 and TRBJ2-1; no clear D. The CDR3 loop spans 17 amino acids. V lost 0 bases, J lost 6 bases, and 19 bases lay in between. Germline V gives CDR1 SGDLS, CDR2 YYNGEE.

V is TRBV7-3 and J is TRBJ1-1; possible D gene TRBD1, 6 bases. Trimming stripped 5 bases from V and 1 base from J, with 17 bases between. The CDR3 covers 16 residues. Germline loops: CDR1 SGHTA, CDR2 FQGTGA. In nucleotides, the CDR3 is TGTGCCAGCAGCGTGGGACACCCCACCGGGAACACTGAAGCTTTCTTT. Residues: CASSVGHPTGNTEAFF.

The table lists this clonotype with many counts. This rearrangement joins TRBV7-9 to TRBJ2-7, with TRBD2 matching 11 bases. The J segment lost 4 bases and the V segment lost 8 bases, leaving 13 bases of the junction unmatched. Germline CDR1 and CDR2: SEHNR and FQNEAQ (reference sequence). The CDR3 is 16 residues long. CDR3 loop: CASAPAWGTSGYEQYF. Written as DNA, the CDR3 is TGTGCCAGCGCCCCCGCCTGGGGGACTAGCGGTTACGAGCAGTACTTC. Supplemented by reference TRBV7-9 and TRBJ2-7, the full variable domain reads DTGVSQNPRHKITKRGQNVTFRCDPISEHNRLYWYRQTLGQGPEFLTYFQNEAQLEKSRLLSDRFSAERPKGSFSTLEIQRTEQGDSAMYLCASAPAWGTSGYEQYFGPGTRLTVT.

This clonotype was found a few times. The CDR3 DNA reads as TGCGCCAGCAGCCCCGACAGAAACTATGGCTACACCTTC. This codes for CASSPDRNYGYTF. The chain combines TRBV10-1 with TRBJ1-2, with D possibly matching TRBD1 (5 bases). Trimming took 6 bases from V and 2 from J, leaving 10 bases between them. This CDR3 has 13 amino acids. Per germline, CDR1 WNHNN and CDR2 SYGVQD (reference sequence).